This T cell receptor beta chain was found in a study of spatial heterogeneity in lung cancer. About the study: Compared with alpha-chain sequences, beta-chain sequences were consistently detected in greater numbers.

TCRdb used MiXCR to reprocess the 5' RACE reads, holding one entry per CDR3 protein. The profile shows fewer than 20,000 distinct CDR3 sequences, over 6.5% of them singletons. Study-wide points: The study found that expanded intratumoral alpha and beta TCR counts tracked tumor mutation counts.

Time point in this sample: sample taken at primary tumor resection. This clonotype is classed as medium-sized. Its antigen is still unknown. The material was lung tumor tissue, obtained at surgery. This sequence originates from a female donor with early-stage non-small cell lung cancer.

CDR3 residues: CASSPYNEQFF. Here the CDR3 DNA reads TGTGCCAGCAGCCCATACAATGAGCAGTTCTTC. The chain couples TRBV7-2 to TRBJ2-1; D remains ambiguous. The CDR3 covers 11 residues. CDR1 SGHTA and CDR2 FQGNSA come from the germline V gene. Trimming pared 5 bases from V and 4 bases from J, leaving 3 bases between.